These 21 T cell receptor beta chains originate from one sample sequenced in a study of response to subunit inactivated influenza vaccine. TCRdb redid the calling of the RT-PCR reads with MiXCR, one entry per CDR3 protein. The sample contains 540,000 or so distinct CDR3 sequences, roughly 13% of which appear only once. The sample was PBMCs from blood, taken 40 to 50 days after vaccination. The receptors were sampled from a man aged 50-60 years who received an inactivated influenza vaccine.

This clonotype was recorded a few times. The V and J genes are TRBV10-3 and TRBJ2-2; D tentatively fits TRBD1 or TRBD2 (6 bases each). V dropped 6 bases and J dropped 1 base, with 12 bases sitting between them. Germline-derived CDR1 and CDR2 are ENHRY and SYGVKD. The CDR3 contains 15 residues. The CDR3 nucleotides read TGTGCCATCAGCCCCCGGGGGCGGAACACCGGGGAGCTGTTTTTT. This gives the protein CAISPRGRNTGELFF.

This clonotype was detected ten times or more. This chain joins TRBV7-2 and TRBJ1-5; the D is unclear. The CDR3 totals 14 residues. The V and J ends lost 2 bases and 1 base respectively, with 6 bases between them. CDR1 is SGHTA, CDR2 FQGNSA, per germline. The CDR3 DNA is TGTGCCAGCAGCTTAAAGATGAGCAATCAGCCCCAGCATTTT. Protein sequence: CASSLKMSNQPQHF.

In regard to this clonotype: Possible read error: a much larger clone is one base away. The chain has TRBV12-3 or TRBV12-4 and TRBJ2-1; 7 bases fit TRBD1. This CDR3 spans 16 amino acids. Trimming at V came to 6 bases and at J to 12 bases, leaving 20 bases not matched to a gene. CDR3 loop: CASSPGQAVVNEPQFF. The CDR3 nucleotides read TGTGCCAGCAGCCCCGGACAGGCGGTTGTTAATGAGCCGCAGTTCTTC.

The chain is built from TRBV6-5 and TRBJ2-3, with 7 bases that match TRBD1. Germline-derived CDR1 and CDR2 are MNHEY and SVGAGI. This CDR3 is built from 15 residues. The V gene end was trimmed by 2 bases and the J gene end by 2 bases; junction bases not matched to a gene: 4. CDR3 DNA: TGTGCCAGCAGTTACGGAACAGGGGCCACAGATACGCAGTATTTT. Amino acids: CASSYGTGATDTQYF.

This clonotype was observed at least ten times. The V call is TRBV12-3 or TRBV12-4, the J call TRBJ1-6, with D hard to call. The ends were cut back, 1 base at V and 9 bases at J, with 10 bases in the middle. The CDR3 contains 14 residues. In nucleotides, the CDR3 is TGTGCCAGCAGTTTAGACAGTCGAGGTTCACCCCTCCACTTT. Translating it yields CASSLDSRGSPLHF.

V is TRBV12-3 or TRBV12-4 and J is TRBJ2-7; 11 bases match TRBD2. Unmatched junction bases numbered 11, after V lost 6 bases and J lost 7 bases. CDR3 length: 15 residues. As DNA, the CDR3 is TGTGCCAGCAGACCGGTTAGCGGGAGGGTGGAAGAGCAGTACTTC. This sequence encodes CASRPVSGRVEEQYF.

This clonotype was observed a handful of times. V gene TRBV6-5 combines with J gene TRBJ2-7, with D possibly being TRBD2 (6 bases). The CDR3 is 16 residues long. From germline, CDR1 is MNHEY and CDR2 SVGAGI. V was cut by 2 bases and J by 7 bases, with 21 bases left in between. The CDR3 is CASSYILDSGLGEQYF. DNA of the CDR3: TGTGCCAGCAGTTACATTCTTGACAGCGGGCTGGGTGAGCAGTACTTC.

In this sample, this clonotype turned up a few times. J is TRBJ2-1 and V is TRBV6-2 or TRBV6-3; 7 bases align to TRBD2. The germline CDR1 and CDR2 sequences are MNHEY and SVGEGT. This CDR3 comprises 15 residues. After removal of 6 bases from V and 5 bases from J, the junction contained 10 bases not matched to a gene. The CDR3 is CASRWEGLRDNEQFF. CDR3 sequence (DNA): TGTGCCAGCAGATGGGAGGGCCTCCGGGACAATGAGCAGTTCTTC.

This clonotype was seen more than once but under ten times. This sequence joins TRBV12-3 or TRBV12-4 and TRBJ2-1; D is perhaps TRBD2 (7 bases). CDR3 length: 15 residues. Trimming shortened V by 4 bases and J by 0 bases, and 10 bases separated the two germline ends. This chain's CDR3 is CASSSGGASYNEQFF. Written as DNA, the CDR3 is TGTGCCAGCAGTTCGGGGGGCGCCTCCTACAATGAGCAGTTCTTC.

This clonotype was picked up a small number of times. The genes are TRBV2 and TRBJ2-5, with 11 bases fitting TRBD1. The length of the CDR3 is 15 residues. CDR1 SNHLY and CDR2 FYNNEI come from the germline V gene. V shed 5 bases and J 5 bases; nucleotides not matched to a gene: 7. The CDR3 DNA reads TGTGCCAGCAGTAAGGGGACAGGGGGACGGGAGACCCAGTACTTC. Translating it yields CASSKGTGGRETQYF. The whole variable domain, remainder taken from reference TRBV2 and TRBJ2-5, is EPEVTQTPSHQVTQMGQEVILRCVPISNHLYFYWYRQILGQKVEFLVSFYNNEISEKSEIFDDQFSVERPDGSNFTLKIRSTKLEDSAMYFCASSKGTGGRETQYFGPGTRLLVL.

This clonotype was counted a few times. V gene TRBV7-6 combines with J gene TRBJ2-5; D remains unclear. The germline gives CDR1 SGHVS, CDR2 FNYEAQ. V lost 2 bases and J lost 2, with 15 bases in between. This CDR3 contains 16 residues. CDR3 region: CASSLTPQTEQETQYF. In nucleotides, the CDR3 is TGTGCCAGCAGCTTAACCCCCCAAACCGAACAAGAGACCCAGTACTTC.

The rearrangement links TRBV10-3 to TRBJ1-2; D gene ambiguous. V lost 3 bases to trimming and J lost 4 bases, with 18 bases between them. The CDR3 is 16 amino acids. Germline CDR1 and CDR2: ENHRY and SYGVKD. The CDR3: CAISDLLGSVSYGYTF. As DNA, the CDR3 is TGTGCCATCAGTGATCTTTTAGGGAGTGTCAGCTATGGCTACACCTTC.

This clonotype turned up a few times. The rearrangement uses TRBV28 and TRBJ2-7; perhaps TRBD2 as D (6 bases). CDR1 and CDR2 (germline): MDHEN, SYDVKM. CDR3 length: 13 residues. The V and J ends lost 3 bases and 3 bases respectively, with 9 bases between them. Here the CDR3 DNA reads TGTGCCAGCAGTTTTGGGGGGTTCTACGAGCAGTACTTC. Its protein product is CASSFGGFYEQYF. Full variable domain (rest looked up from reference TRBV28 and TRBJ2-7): DVKVTQSSRYLVKRTGEKVFLECVQDMDHENMFWYRQDPGLGLRLIYFSYDVKMKEKGDIPEGYSVSREKKERFSLILESASTNQTSMYLCASSFGGFYEQYFGPGTRLTVT.

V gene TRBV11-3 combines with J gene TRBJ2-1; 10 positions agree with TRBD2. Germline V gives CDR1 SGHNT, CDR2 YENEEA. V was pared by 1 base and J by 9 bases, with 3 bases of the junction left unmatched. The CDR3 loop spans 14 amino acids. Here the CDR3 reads CASSLGRTSGEQFF. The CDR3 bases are TGTGCCAGCAGCTTAGGTCGGACTAGCGGTGAGCAGTTCTTC. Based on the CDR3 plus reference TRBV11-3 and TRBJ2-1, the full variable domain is EAGVVQSPRYKIIEKKQPVAFWCNPISGHNTLYWYLQNLGQGPELLIRYENEEAVDDSQLPKDRFSAERLKGVDSTLKIQPAELGDSAVYLCASSLGRTSGEQFFGPGTRLTVL.

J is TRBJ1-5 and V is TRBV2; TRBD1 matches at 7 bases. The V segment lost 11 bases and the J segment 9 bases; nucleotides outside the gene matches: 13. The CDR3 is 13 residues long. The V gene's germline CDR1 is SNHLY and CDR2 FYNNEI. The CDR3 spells CASTRDSGRPQHF. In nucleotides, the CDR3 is TGTGCCTCGACGCGGGACAGTGGACGGCCCCAGCATTTT.

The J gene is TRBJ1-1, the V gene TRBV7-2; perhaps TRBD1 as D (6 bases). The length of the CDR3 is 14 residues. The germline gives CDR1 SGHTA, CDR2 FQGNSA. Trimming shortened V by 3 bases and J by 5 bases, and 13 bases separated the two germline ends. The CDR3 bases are TGTGCCAGCAGCTTGACTACAGGGTTTACTGAAGCTTTCTTT. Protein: CASSLTTGFTEAFF.

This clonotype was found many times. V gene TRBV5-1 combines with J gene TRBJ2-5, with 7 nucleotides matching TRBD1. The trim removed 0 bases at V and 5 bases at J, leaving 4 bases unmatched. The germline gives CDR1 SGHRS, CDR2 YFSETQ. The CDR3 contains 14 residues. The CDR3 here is CASSLGTGAETQYF. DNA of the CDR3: TGCGCCAGCAGCTTGGGAACAGGGGCCGAGACCCAGTACTTC.

CDR3: CASSADWMNTEAFF. CDR3 DNA sequence: TGTGCCAGCAGCGCCGACTGGATGAACACTGAAGCTTTCTTT. V gene TRBV5-5 combines with J gene TRBJ1-1; D gene uncertain. Trimming took 4 bases from V and 0 from J, leaving 10 bases between them. CDR1 and CDR2 (germline): SGHKS, YYEKEE (reference sequence). The CDR3 covers 14 residues.

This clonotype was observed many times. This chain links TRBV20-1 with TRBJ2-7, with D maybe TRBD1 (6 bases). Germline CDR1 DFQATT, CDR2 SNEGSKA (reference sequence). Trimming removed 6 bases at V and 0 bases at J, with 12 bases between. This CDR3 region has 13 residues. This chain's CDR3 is CSAGTSLSYEQYF. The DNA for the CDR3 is TGCAGTGCCGGGACATCCCTCTCCTACGAGCAGTACTTC.

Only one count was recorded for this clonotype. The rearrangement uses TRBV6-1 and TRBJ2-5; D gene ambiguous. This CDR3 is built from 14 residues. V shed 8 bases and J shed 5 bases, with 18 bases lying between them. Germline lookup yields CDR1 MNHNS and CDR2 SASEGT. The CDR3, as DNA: TGTGCCAGCGGTCGGCAACCGCTCGGGGAGACCCAGTACTTC. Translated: CASGRQPLGETQYF.

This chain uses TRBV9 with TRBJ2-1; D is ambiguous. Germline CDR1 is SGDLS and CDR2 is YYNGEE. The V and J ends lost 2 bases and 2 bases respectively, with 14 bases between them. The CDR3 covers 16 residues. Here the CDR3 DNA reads TGTGCCAGCAGCGTGGGTGTCTCTAGGCCCTACAATGAGCAGTTCTTC. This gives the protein CASSVGVSRPYNEQFF.